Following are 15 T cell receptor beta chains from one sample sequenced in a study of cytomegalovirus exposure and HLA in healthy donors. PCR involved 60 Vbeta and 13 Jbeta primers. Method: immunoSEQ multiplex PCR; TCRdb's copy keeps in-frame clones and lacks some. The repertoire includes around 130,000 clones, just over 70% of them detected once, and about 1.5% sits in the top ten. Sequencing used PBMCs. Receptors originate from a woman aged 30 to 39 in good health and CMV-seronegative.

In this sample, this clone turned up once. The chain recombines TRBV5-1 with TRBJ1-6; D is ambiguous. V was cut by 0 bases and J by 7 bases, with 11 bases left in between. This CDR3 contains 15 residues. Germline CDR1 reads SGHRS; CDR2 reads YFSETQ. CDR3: CASSLGEPNNSPLHF. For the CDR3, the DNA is TGCGCCAGCAGCTTGGGGGAGCCTAACAATTCACCCCTCCACTTT. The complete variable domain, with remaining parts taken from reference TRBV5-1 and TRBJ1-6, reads KAGVTQTPRYLIKTRGQQVTLSCSPISGHRSVSWYQQTPGQGLQFLFEYFSETQRNKGNFPGRFSGRQFSNSRSEMNVSTLELGDSALYLCASSLGEPNNSPLHFGNGTRLTVT.

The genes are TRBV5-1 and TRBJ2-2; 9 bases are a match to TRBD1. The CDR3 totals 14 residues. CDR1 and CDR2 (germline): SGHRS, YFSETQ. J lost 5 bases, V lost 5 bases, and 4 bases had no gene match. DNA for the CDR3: TGCGCCAGCAGTCGGACAGGGGTGACCGGGGAGCTGTTTTTT. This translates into CASSRTGVTGELFF.

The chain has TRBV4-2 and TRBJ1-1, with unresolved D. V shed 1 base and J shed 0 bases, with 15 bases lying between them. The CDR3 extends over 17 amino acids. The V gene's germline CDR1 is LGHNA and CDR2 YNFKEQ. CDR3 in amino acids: CASSQGGPGRMNTEAFF. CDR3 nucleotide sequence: TGTGCCAGCAGCCAAGGAGGGCCCGGGCGGATGAACACTGAAGCTTTCTTT.

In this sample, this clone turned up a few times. DNA for the CDR3: TGCGCCAGCAGCCCTACTCCGGGGGGCACTGAAGCTTTCTTT. Protein: CASSPTPGGTEAFF. V is TRBV5-1 and J is TRBJ1-1, with D perhaps TRBD1 (5 bases). Germline V gene sequence: CDR1 SGHRS, CDR2 YFSETQ. This CDR3 spans 14 amino acids. V lost 4 bases to trimming and J lost 4 bases, with 14 bases between them.

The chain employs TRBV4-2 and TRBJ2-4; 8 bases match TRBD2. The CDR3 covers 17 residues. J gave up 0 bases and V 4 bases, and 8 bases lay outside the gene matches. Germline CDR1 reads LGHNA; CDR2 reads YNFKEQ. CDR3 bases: TGTGCCAGCAGCCCGGGCCGCGGGGGGCTAGCCAAAAACATTCAGTACTTC. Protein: CASSPGRGGLAKNIQYF.

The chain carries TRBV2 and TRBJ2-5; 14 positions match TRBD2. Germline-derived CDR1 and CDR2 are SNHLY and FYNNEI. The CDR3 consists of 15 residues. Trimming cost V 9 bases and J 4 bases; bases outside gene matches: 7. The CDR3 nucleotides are TGTGCCAGTGCCGTAGGGACTAGCGGGGGAGAGACCCAGTACTTC. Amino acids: CASAVGTSGGETQYF.

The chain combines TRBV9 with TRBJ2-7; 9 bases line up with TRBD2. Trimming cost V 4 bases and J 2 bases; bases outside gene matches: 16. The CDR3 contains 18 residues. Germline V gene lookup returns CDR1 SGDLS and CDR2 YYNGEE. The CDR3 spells CASSPSPIRLAGPYEQYF. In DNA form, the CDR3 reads TGTGCCAGCAGCCCCTCCCCTATCCGGCTAGCGGGACCCTACGAGCAGTACTTC.

CDR3 coding DNA: TGTGCCAGCTCACCCCAGGGGTTAATGAACACTGAAGCTTTCTTT. It yields the protein CASSPQGLMNTEAFF. This chain links TRBV18 with TRBJ1-1; perhaps TRBD1 as D (6 bases). Trimming took off 3 bases at V and 0 bases at J, with 11 bases between the two ends. The CDR3 is made up of 15 amino acids. CDR1 is KGHSH, CDR2 LQKENI, per germline.

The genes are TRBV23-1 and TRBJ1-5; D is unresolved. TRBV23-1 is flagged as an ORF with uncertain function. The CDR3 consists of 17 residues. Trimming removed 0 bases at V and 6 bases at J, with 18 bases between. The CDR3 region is CASSQSTAGLSGQPQHF. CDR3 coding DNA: TGCGCCAGCAGTCAATCTACGGCAGGCCTCTCCGGTCAGCCCCAGCATTTT.

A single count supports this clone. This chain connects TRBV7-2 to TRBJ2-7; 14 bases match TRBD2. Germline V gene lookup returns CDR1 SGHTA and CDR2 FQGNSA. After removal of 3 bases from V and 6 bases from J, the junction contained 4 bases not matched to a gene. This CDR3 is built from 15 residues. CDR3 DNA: TGTGCCAGCAGCTTGCAGGGACTAGCGGGAGTCGAGCAGTACTTC. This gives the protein CASSLQGLAGVEQYF.

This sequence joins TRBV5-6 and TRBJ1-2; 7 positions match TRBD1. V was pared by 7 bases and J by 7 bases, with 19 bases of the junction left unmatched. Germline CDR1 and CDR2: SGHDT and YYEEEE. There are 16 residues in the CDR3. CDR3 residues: CASGLAMRGGAGGYTF. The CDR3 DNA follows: TGTGCCAGCGGCCTGGCGATGCGAGGGGGCGCGGGTGGCTACACCTTC.

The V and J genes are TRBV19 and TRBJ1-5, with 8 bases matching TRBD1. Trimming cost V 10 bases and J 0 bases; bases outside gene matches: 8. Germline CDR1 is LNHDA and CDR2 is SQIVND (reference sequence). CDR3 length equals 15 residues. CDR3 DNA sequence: TGTGCCACCACCTGGACAGGGAATAGCAATCAGCCCCAGCATTTT. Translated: CATTWTGNSNQPQHF.

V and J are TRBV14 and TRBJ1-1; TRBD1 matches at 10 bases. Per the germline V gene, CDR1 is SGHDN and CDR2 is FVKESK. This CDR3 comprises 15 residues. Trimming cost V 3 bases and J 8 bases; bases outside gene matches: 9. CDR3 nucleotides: TGTGCCAGCAGCCAGGCCAGGGGACAGGGGACCGAAGCTTTCTTT. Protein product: CASSQARGQGTEAFF.

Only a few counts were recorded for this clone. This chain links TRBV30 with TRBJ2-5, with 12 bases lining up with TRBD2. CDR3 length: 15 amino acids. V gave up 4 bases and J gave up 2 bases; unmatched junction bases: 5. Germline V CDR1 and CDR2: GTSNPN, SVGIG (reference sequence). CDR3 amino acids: CAWNLLAGGQETQYF. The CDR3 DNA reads TGTGCCTGGAACCTTCTAGCGGGGGGGCAAGAGACCCAGTACTTC. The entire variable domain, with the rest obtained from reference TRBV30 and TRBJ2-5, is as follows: SQTIHQWPATLVQPVGSPLSLECTVEGTSNPNLYWYRQAAGRGLQLLFYSVGIGQISSEVPQNLSASRPQDRQFILSSKKLLLSDSGFYLCAWNLLAGGQETQYFGPGTRLLVL.

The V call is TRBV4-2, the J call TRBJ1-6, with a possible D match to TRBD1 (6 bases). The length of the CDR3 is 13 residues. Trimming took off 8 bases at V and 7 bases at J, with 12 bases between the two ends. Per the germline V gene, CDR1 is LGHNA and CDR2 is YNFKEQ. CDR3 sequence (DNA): TGTGCCAGCGGCCGGGACACCAATTCACCCCTCCACTTT. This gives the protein CASGRDTNSPLHF.